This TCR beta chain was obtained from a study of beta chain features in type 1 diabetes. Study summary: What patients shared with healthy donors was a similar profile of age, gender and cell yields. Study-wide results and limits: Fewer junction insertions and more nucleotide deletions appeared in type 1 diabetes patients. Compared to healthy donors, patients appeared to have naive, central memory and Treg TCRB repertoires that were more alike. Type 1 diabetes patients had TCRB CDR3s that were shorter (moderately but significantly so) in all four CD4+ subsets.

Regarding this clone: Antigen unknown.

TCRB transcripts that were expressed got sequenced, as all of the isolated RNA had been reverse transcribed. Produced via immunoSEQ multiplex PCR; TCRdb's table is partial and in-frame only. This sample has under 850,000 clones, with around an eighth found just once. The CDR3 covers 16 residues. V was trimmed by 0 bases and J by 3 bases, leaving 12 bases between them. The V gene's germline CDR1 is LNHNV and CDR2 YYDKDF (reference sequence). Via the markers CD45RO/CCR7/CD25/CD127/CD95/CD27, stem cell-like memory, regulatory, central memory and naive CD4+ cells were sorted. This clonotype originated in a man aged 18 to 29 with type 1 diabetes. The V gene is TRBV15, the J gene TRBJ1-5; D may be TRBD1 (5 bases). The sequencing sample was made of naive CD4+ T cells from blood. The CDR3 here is CATSRDQRGSNQPQHF. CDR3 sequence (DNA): TGTGCCACCAGCAGAGATCAGAGGGGCTCCAATCAGCCCCAGCATTTT.